Shown below are 4 T cell receptor beta chains from a single sample sequenced in a study of a mutant IDH1 vaccine in newly diagnosed glioma (dated by TCRdb to about 2021). The sample's time point label, decoded: week 11, during vaccination. Each vaccine dose was 300 ug of a 20-mer mutant IDH1 peptide in Montanide, given subcutaneously with topical imiquimod. Library preparation employed the immunoSEQ multiplex PCR assay. The table was pulled from immuneACCESS by TCRdb, which kept in-frame rearrangements only. Such tables lose some clones; where checked, under half of the loss comes from unresolved V genes, and the rest has no known cause. The sample table holds tens of thousands of clones, of which roughly 85% were seen once. Clones ranked in the top ten supply 8% to 8.5% of the sample. Their antigen targets remain unknown. The material sequenced was PBMCs, taken from a glioma patient whose treatment included an IDH1 peptide vaccine. The source is a man in his forties with glioma.

This clone was seen once. The chain recombines TRBV6-4 with TRBJ1-2; tentatively, D is TRBD1 (5 bases). V was clipped by 4 bases and J by 2 bases, with 14 bases between them. Germline loops: CDR1 MRHNA, CDR2 SNTAGT. The CDR3 is 15 residues long. DNA of the CDR3: TGTGCCAGCAGTGTGGGGCACTCAGCCAACTATGGCTACACCTTC. Protein product: CASSVGHSANYGYTF.

The rearrangement joins TRBV7-8 to TRBJ2-7, with 12 positions matching TRBD2. Germline values: CDR1 SGHVS, CDR2 FQNEAQ. The CDR3 consists of 15 residues. The V and J ends lost 5 bases and 5 bases, in that order; junction bases with no gene match: 7. CDR3 DNA: TGTGCCAGCAGCCGATCTAGCGGGAGGGCGGACGAGCAGTACTTC. Its translation is CASSRSSGRADEQYF. Together with reference TRBV7-8 and TRBJ2-7, the CDR3 gives the full variable domain: GAGVSQSPRYKVAKRGQDVALRCDPISGHVSLFWYQQALGQGPEFLTYFQNEAQLDKSGLPSDRFFAERPEGSVSTLKIQRTQQEDSAVYLCASSRSSGRADEQYFGPGTRLTVT.

The chain is built from TRBV4-3 and TRBJ2-1; D might be TRBD1 or TRBD2, each matching 5 bases. The CDR3 sequence is 17 residues long. Germline CDR1 LGHNA, CDR2 YSLEER. Trimming left V 4 bases short and J 10 bases short, with 26 bases between. CDR3 region: CASSPPSGLAGIDEQFF. CDR3 DNA sequence: TGCGCCAGCAGCCCACCCTCGGGGCTAGCTGGCATAGACGAGCAGTTCTTC.

CDR3 in amino acids: CASSPSATSGRDGETQYF. In DNA form, the CDR3 reads TGTGCCAGCAGTCCCTCCGCAACTAGCGGGAGAGATGGGGAGACCCAGTACTTC. The V and J genes are TRBV27 and TRBJ2-5; the match to TRBD2 covers 11 bases. Losses at the gene ends were 5 bases for V and 5 bases for J; bases not matched to a gene: 16. CDR1 MNHEY and CDR2 SMNVEV come from the germline V gene (reference sequence). CDR3 length equals 18 residues.